The 15 T cell receptor beta chains below were found in one sample sequenced in a study of shared clonotypes between healthy human individuals. Produced via immunoSEQ multiplex PCR; TCRdb's table is partial and in-frame only. The sample yields about 1.5 million clones, 95% to 99% seen once. The sequencing input was naive CD4+ T cells sorted from blood. The subset is: CD45RA+ positively selected. All receptors derive from a man aged 25 to 40 in good health.

V is TRBV5-1 and J is TRBJ2-7; maybe TRBD1 (5 bases). Germline values: CDR1 SGHRS, CDR2 YFSETQ. Deletions cut 3 bases from V and 3 bases from J, with 13 bases between. This CDR3 is built from 14 residues. The DNA for the CDR3 is TGCGCCAGCAGCTCAGGGATTTTGAACTACGAGCAGTACTTC. Its protein product is CASSSGILNYEQYF.

The rearrangement joins TRBV4-3 to TRBJ2-7; TRBD2 agrees at 8 bases. With V trimmed by 1 base and J by 3 bases, 20 bases remained unmatched. CDR1 and CDR2 (germline): LGHNA, YSLEER. This CDR3 spans 20 amino acids. The CDR3 loop is CASSQGGGVTSGTSLYEQYF. CDR3 bases: TGCGCCAGCAGCCAAGGGGGGGGAGTTACTAGCGGCACTTCTCTCTACGAGCAGTACTTC.

V is TRBV11-2 and J is TRBJ2-1; 9 bases line up with TRBD1. With V trimmed by 2 bases and J by 2 bases, 13 bases remained unmatched. CDR1 is SGHAT, CDR2 FQNNGV, per germline. The length of the CDR3 is 19 residues. The DNA for the CDR3 is TGTGCCAGCAGCTTAAAGCTTAAATCCGGGACAGGGACCTACAATGAGCAGTTCTTC. Its translation: CASSLKLKSGTGTYNEQFF.

The chain joins TRBV7-3 to TRBJ2-1; D not resolved. The V end was cut by 4 bases, the J end by 7 bases, with 8 bases between. The CDR3 extends over 12 amino acids. Germline V gives CDR1 SGHTA, CDR2 FQGTGA. CDR3 loop: CASSSSPNEQFF. CDR3 DNA sequence: TGTGCCAGCAGCTCCTCGCCGAATGAGCAGTTCTTC. Full variable domain (rest looked up from reference TRBV7-3 and TRBJ2-1): GAGVSQTPSNKVTEKGKYVELRCDPISGHTALYWYRQSLGQGPEFLIYFQGTGAADDSGLPNDRFFAVRPEGSVSTLKIQRTERGDSAVYLCASSSSPNEQFFGPGTRLTVL.

Details on this clone: The same CDR3 is also encoded by other DNA sequences in this sample. The chain has TRBV4-1 and TRBJ1-4, with D hard to call. The CDR3 spans 14 residues. Trimming pared 3 bases from V and 0 bases from J, leaving 5 bases between. The germline gives CDR1 MGHRA, CDR2 YSYEKL. The CDR3 reads CASSQRATNEKLFF. For the CDR3, the DNA is TGCGCCAGCAGCCAGAGAGCAACTAATGAAAAACTGTTTTTT.

The chain joins TRBV6-6 to TRBJ2-7; 10 bases are shared with TRBD1. CDR1 and CDR2 from the germline V gene are MNHNY and SVGAGI (reference sequence). This CDR3 region has 15 residues. Trimming cost V 6 bases and J 0 bases; bases outside gene matches: 5. CDR3 in DNA: TGTGCCAGCAGATGGGGACAGGGGATCTCCTACGAGCAGTACTTC. Its protein is CASRWGQGISYEQYF.

V usage is TRBV2 and J usage is TRBJ1-2; no clear D. V lost 7 bases and J 5 bases, leaving 14 bases between the germline ends. The CDR3 consists of 13 residues. Looked up from germline, CDR1 is SNHLY and CDR2 is FYNNEI. The chain's CDR3 is CASNGLREYGYTF. The CDR3 bases are TGTGCCAGCAATGGTCTCCGGGAATATGGCTACACCTTC.

This clone was observed once. The rearrangement joins TRBV7-2 to TRBJ2-1; a weak D match, TRBD2 (6 bases). V was pared by 1 base and J by 9 bases, with 10 bases between. The CDR3 is 13 residues long. CDR1 and CDR2 (germline): SGHTA, FQGNSA. The CDR3 protein is CASSLGAGSEQFF. The CDR3 DNA reads as TGTGCCAGCAGCTTAGGTGCGGGGAGTGAGCAGTTCTTC.

The genes are TRBV25-1 and TRBJ2-5, with D unresolved. This CDR3 has 11 residues. Germline values: CDR1 MGHDK, CDR2 SYGVNS. The V end was cut by 2 bases, the J end by 5 bases, with 3 bases between. The CDR3 DNA sequence: TGTGCCAGCAGTGAAACGGAGACCCAGTACTTC. It codes for CASSETETQYF.

This rearrangement joins TRBV15 to TRBJ2-1; TRBD2 aligns across 7 bases. The CDR3 is 15 amino acids. Germline V gives CDR1 LNHNV, CDR2 YYDKDF (reference sequence). J lost 2 bases, V lost 1 base, and 2 bases had no gene match. In DNA form, the CDR3 reads TGTGCCACCAGCAGAGGACTAGCCGCCTACAATGAGCAGTTCTTC. Translated: CATSRGLAAYNEQFF. The full variable domain, its missing parts supplied by reference TRBV15 and TRBJ2-1, is DAMVIQNPRYQVTQFGKPVTLSCSQTLNHNVMYWYQQKSSQAPKLLFHYYDKDFNNEADTPDNFQSRRPNTSFCFLDIRSPGLGDTAMYLCATSRGLAAYNEQFFGPGTRLTVL.

This clone has more than one count but fewer than ten. This rearrangement joins TRBV10-3 to TRBJ1-1, with D perhaps matching TRBD1 (5 bases). Germline V gene lookup returns CDR1 ENHRY and CDR2 SYGVKD. The CDR3 loop spans 13 amino acids. Trimming removed 7 bases at V and 4 bases at J, with 13 bases between. CDR3 loop: CAITQGAATEAFF. In DNA form, the CDR3 reads TGTGCCATCACCCAAGGGGCAGCCACTGAAGCTTTCTTT.

This sequence joins TRBV25-1 and TRBJ2-5, with a tentative D call TRBD1 (5 bases). The germline CDR1 and CDR2 sequences are MGHDK and SYGVNS. The CDR3 spans 15 residues. V was clipped by 2 bases and J by 4 bases, with 14 bases between them. The CDR3 protein is CASSEGVNQGETQYF. The CDR3 coding sequence is TGTGCCAGCAGTGAAGGTGTAAATCAGGGAGAGACCCAGTACTTC.

A remark on this clone: Other DNA sequences from this sample encode an identical CDR3 as well. V usage is TRBV7-3 and J usage is TRBJ2-3; weak D call: TRBD1 (6 bases). Between the trimmed V and J ends, which lost 2 bases and 2 bases, there was a span of 8 bases. Germline V gene sequence: CDR1 SGHTA, CDR2 FQGTGA. This CDR3 contains 14 residues. CDR3 region: CASSLSGVTDTQYF. The CDR3 coding sequence is TGTGCCAGCAGCTTATCAGGGGTCACAGATACGCAGTATTTT.

The genes are TRBV19 and TRBJ2-5; weak D call: TRBD1 (6 bases). V lost 6 bases and J lost 1, with 9 bases in between. Looked up from germline, CDR1 is LNHDA and CDR2 is SQIVND (reference sequence). CDR3 length: 13 residues. CDR3 DNA: TGTGCCAGTAGCTGGGACATCCAAGAGACCCAGTACTTC. Its protein product is CASSWDIQETQYF.

This chain uses TRBV2 with TRBJ1-2; 9 bases fit TRBD1. V gave up 6 bases and J gave up 6 bases; unmatched junction bases: 20. CDR3 size: 18 residues. Germline lookup yields CDR1 SNHLY and CDR2 FYNNEI. In DNA, the CDR3 is TGTGCCAGCAGACCCCTACCTGGACAGGGGCGCGAGTCGGATGGCTACACCTTC. It codes for CASRPLPGQGRESDGYTF.